This T cell receptor (beta chain) derives from a study of radiotherapy plus CTLA-4 blockade in lung cancer. Study overall: The study recorded objective responses in roughly 20% of patients and disease control in 31%.

This clone was seen a single time. As yet, its antigen is unknown. The method was immunoSEQ multiplex PCR; TCRdb's version includes in-frame clones alone and lacks a portion of them. The sample has some 46,000 clones; 82% are singletons. General study results and limits: Clones of tumor-derived TCRs expanded in blood after radiotherapy plus ipilimumab.

This sequence was found in a human donor with non-small cell lung cancer who had stable disease on radiotherapy plus ipilimumab. The input for sequencing was peripheral blood, taken from a patient treated with radiotherapy plus ipilimumab.

As DNA, the CDR3 is TGTGCCAGCAGCGTACGGGAAAGGGACACTGAAGCTTTCTTT. Translated: CASSVRERDTEAFF. The V call is TRBV9, the J call TRBJ1-1; D call uncertain. The germline gives CDR1 SGDLS, CDR2 YYNGEE. V lost 1 base and J 3 bases, leaving 10 bases between the germline ends. The CDR3 spans 14 residues.